The T cell receptor beta chain described here comes from a study of blood T cells in healthy people across ages. This clonotype occurred a few times. The antigen is unknown. A second PCR, run for roughly 7 to 11 cycles, used a sample-barcoded 5' primer plus a J-beta primer mix. Every molecule of cDNA carried a tag from a template-switch adaptor with 12 random nucleotides. TCRdb called the 5' RACE reads again in MiXCR, with one record for every CDR3 protein. The sample carries over 700,000 distinct CDR3 sequences, 20% to 25% recorded once. Study conclusions and caveats: No one knew whether donors had CMV, which possibly confounded expanded clonotype changes.

The germline CDR1 and CDR2 sequences are LGHDT and YNNKEL (reference sequence). CDR3 length: 16 amino acids. Another study also made use of these data, one on T cells of mothers and their children. That study adds: Donation came from three healthy Caucasian mothers together with their six children. Thymic selection molds TCR recombination output in much the same way for related pairs as for unrelated pairs.

The clonotype was recovered from a boy younger than 18 in good health. V gene TRBV3-1 combines with J gene TRBJ2-5, with TRBD1 matching over 10 bases. The last part of the DNA fits TRBJ2-7 better; the J call may be wrong. The sample was blood. The CDR3 protein is CASSQRDRGMPYEQYF. The CDR3 DNA reads as TGTGCCAGCAGCCAACGGGACAGGGGTATGCCCTACGAGCAGTACTTC.